This entry lists 28 T cell receptor beta chains sequenced from one sample in a study of T cells expressing NK-cell markers. After re-calling the 5' RACE reads, TCRdb lists one entry per CDR3 protein, DNA absent. The sample features fewer than 400,000 distinct CDR3 sequences, with 9.5% to 12% in its top ten. The sequenced material came from blood T cells: a sorted CD56 or NKG2C T cell subset, CD4+ or CD8+ T cells, or bulk PBMC T cells (not recorded which). These TCRs come from a woman aged 50 to 65 in good health.

The rearrangement uses TRBV2 and TRBJ2-7; TCRdb gives TRBD2 as the D gene, but with no DNA this cannot be confirmed. Germline V gene lookup returns CDR1 SNHLY and CDR2 FYNNEI. CDR3 length: 12 amino acids. The CDR3 is CAQSGLAGEQYF.

The rearrangement uses TRBV19 and TRBJ2-2; as DNA is missing, the TRBD2 call by TCRdb cannot be tested. Germline V gene sequence: CDR1 LNHDA, CDR2 SQIVND (reference sequence). This CDR3 has 16 residues. The CDR3 loop is CATRGIAGGTTGELFF.

V gene TRBV20-1 combines with J gene TRBJ2-3; with no DNA, the TCRdb D assignment of TRBD1 cannot be verified. CDR1 DFQATT and CDR2 SNEGSKA come from the germline V gene (reference sequence). CDR3 length: 13 residues. The CDR3: CSASRGDRGSQYF.

This chain joins TRBV28 and TRBJ2-3; the D call from TCRdb, TRBD1, cannot be confirmed without DNA. The CDR3 runs 15 residues. Germline CDR1 reads MDHEN; CDR2 reads SYDVKM. The CDR3 is CASRRRGFSTDTQYF.

V usage is TRBV5-1 and J usage is TRBJ2-7; without DNA, the TCRdb call of TRBD2 cannot be checked. Looked up from germline, CDR1 is SGHRS and CDR2 is YFSETQ. This CDR3 comprises 15 residues. The CDR3 loop reads CASSALGDSSYEQYF.

The V gene is TRBV6-6, the J gene TRBJ1-5; TCRdb returns TRBD1, unconfirmable since there is no DNA. The germline CDR1 and CDR2 sequences are MNHNY and SVGAGI (reference sequence). CDR3 length equals 14 residues. This CDR3 reads CASSEGDSNQPQHF.

This chain uses TRBV11-2 with TRBJ2-3; the TCRdb call, TRBD1, lacks DNA for checking. Per germline, CDR1 SGHAT and CDR2 FQNNGV. The CDR3 consists of 14 residues. This CDR3 is CASSLNRGTDTQYF.

This chain's CDR3 is CASTETPFRTEAFF. The rearrangement uses TRBV12-3 or TRBV12-4 and TRBJ1-1; with no DNA, the TCRdb D assignment of TRBD1 cannot be verified. The CDR3 extends over 14 amino acids.

The V call is TRBV20-1, the J call TRBJ2-7; without DNA, the TCRdb call of TRBD2 cannot be checked. Germline CDR1 DFQATT, CDR2 SNEGSKA (reference sequence). The CDR3 extends over 16 amino acids. CDR3 residues: CSAVGTSGTSSYEQYF.

V is TRBV12-3 or TRBV12-4 and J is TRBJ1-1; the TCRdb call, TRBD1, lacks DNA for checking. The CDR3 is 11 amino acids. The CDR3 reads CASSLAPRAFF.

The V and J genes are TRBV3-1 and TRBJ2-2; TCRdb's D gene call, TRBD2, goes unchecked for lack of DNA. The length of the CDR3 is 18 residues. The germline CDR1 and CDR2 sequences are LGHDT and YNNKEL (reference sequence). CDR3 sequence reads: CASSQSPQTSGNTGELFF.

The chain recombines TRBV3-1 with TRBJ2-7; TCRdb outputs TRBD1, but without DNA this stays unchecked. The V gene's germline CDR1 is LGHDT and CDR2 YNNKEL (reference sequence). The CDR3 sequence is 23 residues long. CDR3 in amino acids: CASSQDLLSGEEGAIGGLYEQYF.

This sequence joins TRBV12-3 or TRBV12-4 and TRBJ1-1; TCRdb's assignment of TRBD1 cannot be checked, as there is no DNA. The CDR3 consists of 15 residues. The CDR3 sequence: CASSLRGPWGPEAFF.

J is TRBJ2-3 and V is TRBV20-1; TCRdb's assignment of TRBD1 cannot be checked, as there is no DNA. The CDR3 runs to 13 residues. In germline, CDR1 is DFQATT, CDR2 SNEGSKA (reference sequence). The CDR3 here is CSADSTVGDTQYF.

V is TRBV4-1 and J is TRBJ1-2. The CDR3 contains 13 residues. Germline loops: CDR1 MGHRA, CDR2 YSYEKL. The CDR3: CASSQPAYYGYTF.

The chain couples TRBV10-2 to TRBJ1-3; TCRdb designates TRBD1, a call that cannot be tested without DNA. The CDR3 has 14 residues. Germline CDR1 WSHSY, CDR2 SAAADI. This chain's CDR3 is CASTPMGAGNTIYF.

The rearrangement joins TRBV12-3 or TRBV12-4 to TRBJ1-1; TCRdb selects TRBD1, and the lack of DNA leaves this call unchecked. The CDR3 has 12 residues. The CDR3 protein is CASSPLPGQAFF.

The chain recombines TRBV4-1 with TRBJ2-5; TCRdb names TRBD1, which stays unverified in the absence of DNA. Germline assignment: CDR1 MGHRA and CDR2 YSYEKL. There are 16 residues in the CDR3. This chain's CDR3 is CASSQALPTVWETQYF.

The chain joins TRBV20-1 to TRBJ1-1; TCRdb names TRBD1, which stays unverified in the absence of DNA. Germline lookup yields CDR1 DFQATT and CDR2 SNEGSKA (reference sequence). CDR3 length: 14 amino acids. The CDR3 spells CSAAGQGKSTEAFF.

This chain joins TRBV7-2 and TRBJ1-1; TCRdb calls TRBD1, which cannot be checked without DNA. This CDR3 comprises 15 residues. CDR1 and CDR2 (germline): SGHTA, FQGNSA. The CDR3 sequence is CASSLDRGTNTEAFF. Supplemented by reference TRBV7-2 and TRBJ1-1, the full variable domain reads GAGVSQSPSNKVTEKGKDVELRCDPISGHTALYWYRQSLGQGLEFLIYFQGNSAPDKSGLPSDRFSAERTGGSVSTLTIQRTQQEDSAVYLCASSLDRGTNTEAFFGQGTRLTVV.

The rearrangement links TRBV12-3 or TRBV12-4 to TRBJ1-4; no DNA is available, so the TRBD1 call from TCRdb remains unchecked. There are 16 residues in the CDR3. CDR3 amino acids: CASSLRPFRGNEKLFF.

This chain connects TRBV3-1 to TRBJ2-2. The CDR3 has 16 amino acids. The germline V gene has CDR1 LGHDT and CDR2 YNNKEL (reference sequence). CDR3 loop: CASSPKLTWGTGELFF.

This sequence joins TRBV29-1 and TRBJ2-1; TCRdb's D call of TRBD2 is untestable without DNA. The CDR3 runs to 14 residues. Germline CDR1 and CDR2: SQVTM and ANQGSEA. The CDR3 sequence: CSVGPSGSSHEQFF.

The rearrangement uses TRBV28 and TRBJ2-2; TCRdb names TRBD2, which stays unverified in the absence of DNA. The CDR3 covers 15 residues. Looked up from germline, CDR1 is MDHEN and CDR2 is SYDVKM. The chain's CDR3 is CASSFLAGGNGELFF.

This chain links TRBV20-1 with TRBJ2-1; TCRdb reports TRBD2, a call that lacks DNA to check it against. In germline, CDR1 is DFQATT, CDR2 SNEGSKA (reference sequence). The CDR3 consists of 15 residues. The CDR3: CSARPLAGVLGEQFF.

The CDR3 sequence is CASSPPTGQGPHNEQFF. J is TRBJ2-1 and V is TRBV18; TCRdb names TRBD1, which stays unverified in the absence of DNA. The germline gives CDR1 KGHSH, CDR2 LQKENI. The CDR3 runs 17 residues.

CDR3 sequence reads: CASRPGNGRETQYF. The V and J genes are TRBV6-5 and TRBJ2-5; without DNA, the TCRdb call of TRBD1 cannot be checked. This CDR3 contains 14 residues. The germline gives CDR1 MNHEY, CDR2 SVGAGI.

The gene calls are TRBV2 and TRBJ2-7; checking the TCRdb D call of TRBD2 is not possible without DNA. The CDR3 is made up of 13 amino acids. Germline V gene sequence: CDR1 SNHLY, CDR2 FYNNEI. CDR3 amino acids: CASRGLDHYEQYF.